Below are 5 T cell receptor beta chains sequenced from a single sample in a study of control samples from healthy donors and cancer patients (TCRdb year 2020). The method was the immunoSEQ multiplex PCR assay. TCRdb re-hosts the immuneACCESS table, in-frame sequences only. Its copies lack some clones; in the studies checked, an unresolved V gene accounts for under half of them, and the cause for the rest is not known. This sample comprises fewer than 85,000 clones, about nine tenths of them detected only once. The ten largest make up 7.2% of the sample. The material sequenced was blood. These TCRs come from a middle-aged man in good health.

The chain uses TRBV19 and TRBJ2-7; 9 bases agree with TRBD1. Unmatched junction bases numbered 7, after V lost 4 bases and J lost 6 bases. CDR1 and CDR2 from the germline V gene are LNHDA and SQIVND (reference sequence). This CDR3 is built from 14 residues. CDR3 residues: CASSTLGTGTEQYF. The CDR3 nucleotides are TGTGCCAGTAGTACCCTCGGGACAGGGACCGAGCAGTACTTC.

This clone was found once. This chain links TRBV10-2 with TRBJ1-1; D gene ambiguous. Germline assignment: CDR1 WSHSY and CDR2 SAAADI. The CDR3 runs 15 residues. V was trimmed by 3 bases and J by 0 bases, leaving 11 bases between them. The chain's CDR3 is CASSDGSHMNTEAFF. DNA of the CDR3: TGCGCCAGCAGTGATGGCAGCCATATGAACACTGAAGCTTTCTTT.

The rearrangement links TRBV5-1 to TRBJ2-7; 7 bases match TRBD1. CDR1 is SGHRS, CDR2 YFSETQ, per germline. The trim removed 0 bases at V and 2 bases at J, leaving 5 bases unmatched. This CDR3 is built from 15 residues. In nucleotides, the CDR3 is TGCGCCAGCAGCTTGGAGACAGGGCTGGCCTACGAGCAGTACTTC. Residues: CASSLETGLAYEQYF.

The chain uses TRBV29-1 and TRBJ2-2; 7 nucleotides align to TRBD1. Germline assignment: CDR1 SQVTM and CDR2 ANQGSEA. After removal of 3 bases from V and 4 bases from J, the junction contained 5 bases not matched to a gene. This CDR3 is built from 14 residues. CDR3 DNA: TGCAGCGTTGAGACACAGGGGATCACCGGGGAGCTGTTTTTT. This translates into CSVETQGITGELFF.

V and J are TRBV6-5 and TRBJ1-2; D uncertain. The germline V gene has CDR1 MNHEY and CDR2 SVGAGI. The CDR3 runs 14 residues. V lost 1 base and J 4 bases, leaving 10 bases between the germline ends. The chain's CDR3 is CASSYFRGSYGYTF. The CDR3, as DNA: TGTGCCAGCAGTTACTTCCGGGGAAGCTATGGCTACACCTTC.